These 26 T cell receptor beta chains share one sample of origin, sequenced in a study of shared T cell receptors in the human thymus. TCRdb keeps only in-frame clones here, not all; method: immunoSEQ multiplex PCR. There are hundreds of thousands of clones in the sample; 80% to 90% occur only once, and 0.0094% lies in the top ten. These records were also assigned to another study, of human thymus T cells.

Material for sequencing was thymocytes. These receptor sequences come from a boy younger than two with a congenital heart defect.

This chain uses TRBV1 with TRBJ2-1; no DNA check was done on the table's D call, TRBD1. TRBV1 is labeled a pseudogene. There are 14 residues in the CDR3. The CDR3 region is CTSRGPGTGNEQFF. The DNA for the CDR3 is TGCACCAGCAGAGGTCCCGGGACAGGGAATGAGCAGTTCTTC.

The gene calls are TRBV4-1 and TRBJ2-7; the match to TRBD2 covers 9 bases. This CDR3 comprises 17 residues. Germline CDR1 reads MGHRA; CDR2 reads YSYEKL. Germline trimming cut 0 bases from V and 3 bases from J; bases unmatched to any gene: 9. In nucleotides, the CDR3 is TGCGCCAGCAGCCAAGAACACGACGTAGCGGGGGTCTACGAGCAGTACTTC. It specifies CASSQEHDVAGVYEQYF.

This sequence joins TRBV11-2 and TRBJ1-1; weak D call: TRBD1 (6 bases). CDR1 and CDR2 from the germline V gene are SGHAT and FQNNGV. The CDR3 is 13 residues long. V was trimmed by 6 bases and J by 5 bases, leaving 13 bases between them. In DNA, the CDR3 is TGTGCCAGCAGTTTACCAGGGGATACTGAAGCTTTCTTT. This sequence encodes CASSLPGDTEAFF.

This sequence joins TRBV4-1 and TRBJ2-1; TRBD1 might be the D (5 bases). Germline V CDR1 and CDR2: MGHRA, YSYEKL. The V and J ends lost 0 bases and 7 bases respectively, with 22 bases between them. The CDR3 consists of 18 residues. CDR3 nucleotides: TGCGCCAGCAGCCAAGATTCACGAGTTTTGATGGGGCCAAATGAGCAGTTCTTC. This codes for CASSQDSRVLMGPNEQFF.

The chain joins TRBV4-1 to TRBJ2-7, with a possible D match to TRBD1 (6 bases). V shed 2 bases and J shed 4 bases, with 21 bases lying between them. From germline, CDR1 is MGHRA and CDR2 YSYEKL. The CDR3 length is 17 residues. DNA for the CDR3: TGCGCCAGCAGCCAAATCTCGCAGGGGACACGAAATTACGAGCAGTACTTC. This codes for CASSQISQGTRNYEQYF.

The chain links TRBV29-1 to TRBJ1-2; TRBD1 is a possible D gene (6 bases). V lost 5 bases, J lost 5 bases, and 24 bases lay in between. CDR1 and CDR2 from the germline V gene are SQVTM and ANQGSEA. CDR3 length: 16 amino acids. The CDR3 bases are TGCAGCGTTTGCGGGGGGCTGGATCGGACGGTATATGGCTACACCTTC. This codes for CSVCGGLDRTVYGYTF.

This rearrangement joins TRBV15 to TRBJ2-7; 8 positions agree with TRBD1. V was pared by 0 bases and J by 5 bases, with 3 bases of the junction left unmatched. Germline lookup yields CDR1 LNHNV and CDR2 YYDKDF (reference sequence). The CDR3 has 14 residues. The CDR3 nucleotides are TGTGCCACCAGCAGAGAGGACAGGGCCAACGAGCAGTACTTC. It is translated as CATSREDRANEQYF.

The rearrangement joins TRBV6-5 to TRBJ2-7, with D unresolved. CDR1 and CDR2 from the germline V gene are MNHEY and SVGAGI. CDR3 length: 13 amino acids. Between the trimmed V and J ends, which lost 2 bases and 5 bases, there was a span of 10 bases. CDR3 coding DNA: TGTGCCAGCAGTTACCGAGGTCCCCACGAGCAGTACTTC. It is translated as CASSYRGPHEQYF.

The chain joins TRBV10-2 to TRBJ2-5, with 11 bases that match TRBD1. V shed 6 bases, J shed 5 bases, and the junction held 5 bases outside the gene matches. CDR1 is WSHSY, CDR2 SAAADI, per germline. This CDR3 spans 14 amino acids. The CDR3 coding sequence is TGCGCCAGCAGCAGGACAGGGGGCTCGGAGACCCAGTACTTC. This translates into CASSRTGGSETQYF.

The chain has TRBV5-6 and TRBJ1-5; no clear D. This CDR3 comprises 13 residues. V was shortened by 1 base and J by 5 bases, with 7 bases between the two germline ends. Germline V gene lookup returns CDR1 SGHDT and CDR2 YYEEEE. The CDR3 DNA is TGTGCCAGCAGCTTGATGGGCGATCAGCCCCAGCATTTT. Protein product: CASSLMGDQPQHF.

V and J are TRBV28 and TRBJ2-1; TRBD2 agrees at 7 bases. After removal of 2 bases from V and 1 base from J, the junction contained 2 bases not matched to a gene. Germline V gene data show CDR1 as MDHEN and CDR2 as SYDVKM. The length of the CDR3 is 15 residues. The CDR3 bases are TGTGCCAGCAGTTTAGCGGGAGCGTCCTACAATGAGCAGTTCTTC. It specifies CASSLAGASYNEQFF.

The chain couples TRBV7-9 to TRBJ2-7; possible D gene TRBD1, 6 bases. The germline V gene encodes CDR1 SEHNR and CDR2 FQNEAQ (reference sequence). The CDR3 contains 19 residues. V dropped 2 bases and J dropped 0 bases, with 23 bases sitting between them. Written as DNA, the CDR3 is TGTGCCAGCAGCTTATCCCGGACAGCAAAGACCGACCCCTCCTACGAGCAGTACTTC. It codes for CASSLSRTAKTDPSYEQYF.

The rearrangement uses TRBV7-9 and TRBJ2-6; a weak D match, TRBD1 (6 bases). Per germline, CDR1 SEHNR and CDR2 FQNEAQ (reference sequence). The CDR3 runs 16 residues. V was trimmed by 5 bases and J by 0 bases, leaving 11 bases between them. The CDR3 loop reads CASSPTGVSGANVLTF. In DNA, the CDR3 is TGTGCCAGCAGCCCGACAGGAGTCTCTGGGGCCAACGTCCTGACTTTC.

V gene TRBV7-9 combines with J gene TRBJ2-3; TRBD1 matches 9 bases. The CDR3 is made up of 17 amino acids. CDR1 and CDR2 (germline): SEHNR, FQNEAQ (reference sequence). With 5 bases clipped from V and 4 bases from J, the junction kept 13 bases outside the gene matches. The CDR3 region is CASSLLPGQGHPDTQYF. CDR3 sequence (DNA): TGTGCCAGCAGCCTTCTCCCGGGACAGGGCCACCCAGATACGCAGTATTTT. The whole variable domain, remainder taken from reference TRBV7-9 and TRBJ2-3, is DTGVSQNPRHKITKRGQNVTFRCDPISEHNRLYWYRQTLGQGPEFLTYFQNEAQLEKSRLLSDRFSAERPKGSFSTLEIQRTEQGDSAMYLCASSLLPGQGHPDTQYFGPGTRLTVL.

The chain employs TRBV6-1 and TRBJ1-2; D perhaps matches TRBD1 (5 bases). In germline, CDR1 is MNHNS, CDR2 SASEGT. This CDR3 is 12 amino acids long. V lost 10 bases, J lost 2 bases, and 11 bases lay in between. DNA of the CDR3: TGTGCCACCGCCGACAGAAACTATGGCTACACCTTC. It yields the protein CATADRNYGYTF.

The chain carries TRBV5-1 and TRBJ1-1; TRBD1 is a possible D gene (6 bases). Trimming removed 0 bases at V and 2 bases at J, with 14 bases between. The CDR3 is made up of 16 amino acids. Germline V gene lookup returns CDR1 SGHRS and CDR2 YFSETQ. CDR3 sequence: CASSLATWDTNTEAFF. DNA of the CDR3: TGCGCCAGCAGCTTGGCCACGTGGGACACCAACACTGAAGCTTTCTTT.

V usage is TRBV4-3 and J usage is TRBJ2-3; 11 nucleotides line up with TRBD2. The germline CDR1 and CDR2 sequences are LGHNA and YSLEER. Unmatched junction bases numbered 2, after V lost 0 bases and J lost 0 bases. This CDR3 is built from 17 residues. CDR3 region: CASSQDRTSGSTDTQYF. In DNA form, the CDR3 reads TGCGCCAGCAGCCAAGATCGGACTAGCGGGAGCACAGATACGCAGTATTTT.

CDR3 nucleotide sequence: TGTGCCAGCAGTACAGCCCGGGACAGGGGCTACGAGCAGTACTTC. It encodes CASSTARDRGYEQYF. The chain carries TRBV27 and TRBJ2-7, with TRBD1 matching 10 bases. Germline lookup yields CDR1 MNHEY and CDR2 SMNVEV (reference sequence). The CDR3 runs 15 residues. The V segment lost 5 bases and the J segment 3 bases; nucleotides outside the gene matches: 7.

The chain couples TRBV6-6 to TRBJ2-7, with D possibly matching TRBD1 (5 bases). From germline, CDR1 is MNHNY and CDR2 SVGAGI (reference sequence). CDR3 length: 11 residues. V lost 4 bases, J lost 5 bases, and 6 bases lay in between. The CDR3 sequence is CASSFRDEQYF. The CDR3 DNA is TGTGCCAGCAGTTTCAGGGACGAGCAGTACTTC.

The chain combines TRBV19 with TRBJ1-5; 7 positions match TRBD1. The ends lost 9 bases at V and 5 bases at J; junction bases unmatched: 16. Germline CDR1 is LNHDA and CDR2 is SQIVND (reference sequence). The CDR3 has 16 amino acids. CDR3 protein: CASNTGKQGPYQPQHF. The DNA of the CDR3 is TGTGCCAGCAATACAGGGAAACAGGGGCCATATCAGCCCCAGCATTTT.

V is TRBV7-2 and J is TRBJ1-2; unclear D gene. Trimming stripped 3 bases from V and 1 base from J, with 6 bases between. The CDR3 runs 13 residues. The germline V gene has CDR1 SGHTA and CDR2 FQGNSA. The chain's CDR3 is CASSFPFNYGYTF. Here the CDR3 DNA reads TGTGCCAGCAGCTTCCCTTTTAACTATGGCTACACCTTC.

For the CDR3, the DNA is TGCGCCAGCAGCCAAGCTACGGGAGAAGCCAGCGGGGAGCTGTTTTTT. Amino acids: CASSQATGEASGELFF. The chain employs TRBV4-3 and TRBJ2-2; possibly TRBD2 for D (6 bases). CDR1 LGHNA and CDR2 YSLEER come from the germline V gene. The V and J ends lost 1 base and 7 bases respectively, with 16 bases between them. This CDR3 comprises 16 residues.

The chain employs TRBV6-5 and TRBJ2-5; 7 bases align to TRBD1. The end of the DNA is better explained by TRBJ2-7, so the J call may be wrong. The CDR3 length is 14 residues. The V gene's germline CDR1 is MNHEY and CDR2 SVGAGI. The CDR3 DNA reads TGTGCCAGCAGTGAGGACAGGTTTCTCTACGAGCAGTACTTC. Protein product: CASSEDRFLYEQYF.

Concerning this clone itself: Mismatch with germline at one junction end may stem from a read error. Other DNA variants within this sample encode the same CDR3. This sequence joins TRBV6-1 and TRBJ1-6, with a tentative D call TRBD1 (5 bases). The CDR3 totals 13 residues. Germline CDR1 reads MNHNS; CDR2 reads SASEGT. CDR3 sequence (DNA): TGTGCCAGCGGGGGGATACCTAATTCCCCCCTCCACTTT. This sequence encodes CASGGIPNSPLHF.

This chain links TRBV9 with TRBJ1-2; 10 nucleotides agree with TRBD1. Trimming at V came to 4 bases and at J to 4 bases, leaving 7 bases not matched to a gene. CDR1 is SGDLS, CDR2 YYNGEE, per germline. The CDR3 is made up of 15 amino acids. The CDR3 bases are TGTGCCAGCAGCAAGAGGGGGACAGGGGCCTATGGCTACACCTTC. Amino acids: CASSKRGTGAYGYTF.

This rearrangement joins TRBV28 to TRBJ2-1; 12 bases match TRBD2. The V gene's germline CDR1 is MDHEN and CDR2 SYDVKM. The junction had 7 bases not matched to a gene; V was cut back by 3 bases and J by 1 base. CDR3 length: 18 residues. The CDR3 loop is CASSFRTSGIRSYNEQFF. The CDR3, as DNA: TGTGCCAGCAGTTTTCGGACTAGCGGGATAAGGTCCTACAATGAGCAGTTCTTC. Using reference TRBV28 and TRBJ2-1 for the parts outside the CDR3, the full variable domain is DVKVTQSSRYLVKRTGEKVFLECVQDMDHENMFWYRQDPGLGLRLIYFSYDVKMKEKGDIPEGYSVSREKKERFSLILESASTNQTSMYLCASSFRTSGIRSYNEQFFGPGTRLTVL.